A single sample is the source of the 20 T cell receptor beta chains below, sequenced in a study of OX40 agonist ivuxolimab in advanced cancers. Generated by immunoSEQ multiplex PCR, the TCRdb table keeps only in-frame clones and is missing some. The data contain 75,000 to 100,000 clones, about nine tenths of them singletons. The material was CD4+ or CD8+ T cells sorted from blood, obtained in a trial of the OX40 agonist ivuxolimab. The receptor source for this set is an adult with an advanced solid tumor such as melanoma, head and neck, liver or kidney cancer.

This clone was recorded once. This rearrangement joins TRBV5-1 to TRBJ1-1; the D is unclear. The V end lost 0 bases, the J end lost 1 base, and 10 bases lay between the germline ends. The CDR3 length is 15 residues. From germline, CDR1 is SGHRS and CDR2 YFSETQ. The DNA for the CDR3 is TGCGCCAGCAGCTTGGCAGGACCTCCGAACACTGAAGCTTTCTTT. This codes for CASSLAGPPNTEAFF.

The chain joins TRBV15 to TRBJ1-1; TRBD1 matches at 7 bases. Germline CDR1 is LNHNV and CDR2 is YYDKDF (reference sequence). CDR3 size: 13 residues. The trim removed 2 bases at V and 4 bases at J, leaving 1 base unmatched. DNA for the CDR3: TGTGCCACCAGCAGACCAGGGGGCACTGAAGCTTTCTTT. This codes for CATSRPGGTEAFF.

This chain connects TRBV5-6 to TRBJ1-2; unclear D gene. The V and J ends lost 4 bases and 4 bases respectively, with 11 bases between them. Germline V CDR1 and CDR2: SGHDT, YYEEEE. This CDR3 has 13 amino acids. The CDR3 DNA is TGTGCCAGCAGCCTAGGGCCTGTCTATGGCTACACCTTC. Encoded protein: CASSLGPVYGYTF.

The V call is TRBV5-6, the J call TRBJ2-5, with D hard to call. TRBJ2-7 explains the end of the DNA better; the J call may be wrong. The CDR3 contains 11 residues. Germline V gene lookup returns CDR1 SGHDT and CDR2 YYEEEE. CDR3: CASSLEYEQYF. The CDR3 DNA sequence: TGTGCCAGCAGCTTGGAATACGAGCAGTACTTC.

The chain is built from TRBV5-1 and TRBJ1-5, with D possibly TRBD1 on 5 matching bases. Trimming shortened V by 4 bases and J by 3 bases, and 11 bases separated the two germline ends. The CDR3 contains 14 residues. Germline V gene lookup returns CDR1 SGHRS and CDR2 YFSETQ. Here the CDR3 DNA reads TGCGCCAGCAGCCCCGGGGGAGACAATCAGCCCCAGCATTTT. This encodes CASSPGGDNQPQHF.

The chain links TRBV4-1 to TRBJ1-6; 8 bases fit TRBD1. Germline assignment: CDR1 MGHRA and CDR2 YSYEKL. There are 21 residues in the CDR3. The trim removed 0 bases at V and 2 bases at J, leaving 15 bases unmatched. CDR3 region: CASSQDTRTGSLRTYNSPLHF. The CDR3 DNA is TGCGCCAGCAGCCAAGATACAAGGACAGGGAGTTTAAGGACCTATAATTCACCCCTCCACTTT.

This chain joins TRBV18 and TRBJ2-5, with 8 bases fitting TRBD1. V gave up 4 bases and J gave up 4 bases; unmatched junction bases: 5. CDR1 KGHSH and CDR2 LQKENI come from the germline V gene. CDR3 length: 14 residues. CDR3 bases: TGTGCCAGCTCACGGACAGGGTTGGGAGAGACCCAGTACTTC. It is translated as CASSRTGLGETQYF.

The gene calls are TRBV5-4 and TRBJ1-4; TRBD1 aligns across 8 bases. V shed 4 bases, J shed 5 bases, and the junction held 7 bases outside the gene matches. The CDR3 contains 15 residues. From germline, CDR1 is SGHNT and CDR2 YYREEE (reference sequence). CDR3 loop: CASSARTGKNEKLFF. Here the CDR3 DNA reads TGTGCCAGCAGCGCTCGGACAGGGAAAAATGAAAAACTGTTTTTT. The full variable domain, its missing parts supplied by reference TRBV5-4 and TRBJ1-4, is ETGVTQSPTHLIKTRGQQVTLRCSSQSGHNTVSWYQQALGQGPQFIFQYYREEENGRGNFPPRFSGLQFPNYSSELNVNALELDDSALYLCASSARTGKNEKLFFGSGTQLSVL.

This clone has only one observation. The J gene is TRBJ2-7, the V gene TRBV18, with TRBD2 matching 9 bases. This CDR3 contains 13 residues. V lost 6 bases to trimming and J lost 6 bases; unmatched junction nucleotides: 6. In germline, CDR1 is KGHSH, CDR2 LQKENI. The CDR3: CASSREGRGEQYF. The CDR3 bases are TGTGCCAGCTCGCGGGAGGGCCGGGGCGAGCAGTACTTC.

This clone was observed once. The rearrangement uses TRBV7-9 and TRBJ2-2; 8 positions agree with TRBD2. Germline trimming cut 3 bases from V and 7 bases from J; bases unmatched to any gene: 4. The CDR3 spans 14 residues. The germline V gene has CDR1 SEHNR and CDR2 FQNEAQ (reference sequence). The CDR3 reads CASSFSGTVGELFF. CDR3 DNA sequence: TGTGCCAGCAGCTTTAGCGGGACGGTCGGGGAGCTGTTTTTT.

The chain recombines TRBV9 with TRBJ2-1; no firm D call. The germline CDR1 and CDR2 sequences are SGDLS and YYNGEE. The V and J ends lost 1 base and 5 bases respectively, with 7 bases between them. The CDR3 has 13 amino acids. This chain's CDR3 is CASSVTSNNEQFF. The CDR3 region has the DNA TGTGCCAGCAGCGTAACCAGTAACAATGAGCAGTTCTTC.

This chain joins TRBV10-3 and TRBJ1-2; the D gene is possibly TRBD1 (6 bases). The V end was cut by 6 bases, the J end by 7 bases, with 15 bases between. Germline V gene data show CDR1 as ENHRY and CDR2 as SYGVKD. This CDR3 contains 13 residues. The CDR3 nucleotides are TGTGCCATCAGACGGCAGGGGAGCGGTGGCTACACCTTC. Amino acid sequence: CAIRRQGSGGYTF.

The chain links TRBV2 to TRBJ1-4; a possible D gene is TRBD1 (5 bases). V shed 4 bases and J shed 4 bases, with 7 bases lying between them. The CDR3 loop spans 13 amino acids. CDR1 and CDR2 from the germline V gene are SNHLY and FYNNEI. In DNA form, the CDR3 reads TGTGCCAGCAGTGTGACAGATAATGAAAAACTGTTTTTT. It translates to CASSVTDNEKLFF.

V gene TRBV6-1 combines with J gene TRBJ2-1, with 8 bases that match TRBD2. V lost 8 bases to trimming and J lost 9 bases; unmatched junction nucleotides: 6. From germline, CDR1 is MNHNS and CDR2 SASEGT. The CDR3 sequence is 12 residues long. The CDR3 coding sequence is TGTGCCAGCTGGACTAGCCGCCGTGAGCAGTTCTTC. Amino acid sequence: CASWTSRREQFF.

The chain links TRBV7-9 to TRBJ2-7; TRBD1 might be the D (6 bases). V lost 5 bases and J lost 0, with 11 bases in between. The CDR3 has 14 amino acids. Germline values: CDR1 SEHNR, CDR2 FQNEAQ (reference sequence). In DNA form, the CDR3 reads TGTGCCAGCAGCCTATCGGACAGCTCCTACGAGCAGTACTTC. Protein product: CASSLSDSSYEQYF.

This chain connects TRBV19 to TRBJ2-2, with 8 positions matching TRBD1. The germline gives CDR1 LNHDA, CDR2 SQIVND (reference sequence). The V segment lost 2 bases and the J segment 5 bases; nucleotides outside the gene matches: 4. CDR3 length equals 15 residues. CDR3 protein: CASSIYTGGTGELFF. In DNA, the CDR3 is TGTGCCAGTAGTATATACACAGGGGGGACCGGGGAGCTGTTTTTT.

The gene calls are TRBV5-1 and TRBJ1-1, with D possibly TRBD1 on 5 matching bases. Germline CDR1 is SGHRS and CDR2 is YFSETQ. Trimming cost V 4 bases and J 5 bases, with 12 bases left between them. The CDR3 contains 13 residues. In DNA, the CDR3 is TGCGCCAGCAGCATCAGGGTCGGGACTGAAGCTTTCTTT. It is translated as CASSIRVGTEAFF.

As DNA, the CDR3 is TGTGCCAGCAGCTTCGACTCTTCCGGCAATTCACCCCTCCACTTT. Its protein is CASSFDSSGNSPLHF. The J gene is TRBJ1-6, the V gene TRBV7-9; D is undetermined. This CDR3 has 15 residues. The germline V gene has CDR1 SEHNR and CDR2 FQNEAQ (reference sequence). V lost 3 bases and J 7 bases, leaving 13 bases between the germline ends.

This chain connects TRBV4-1 to TRBJ2-7; a possible D gene is TRBD2 (6 bases). CDR1 and CDR2 from the germline V gene are MGHRA and YSYEKL. V was trimmed by 4 bases and J by 2 bases, leaving 15 bases between them. The CDR3 extends over 15 amino acids. The CDR3 DNA reads TGCGCCAGCAGCCGCTTTCCGGGGGAGACCTACGAGCAGTACTTC. It specifies CASSRFPGETYEQYF.

The V and J genes are TRBV28 and TRBJ1-2; D call uncertain. V shed 6 bases and J shed 0 bases, with 14 bases lying between them. CDR3 length: 15 amino acids. From germline, CDR1 is MDHEN and CDR2 SYDVKM. The CDR3 nucleotides read TGTGCCAGCAGGCCCGGACCGCGAGCTAACTATGGCTACACCTTC. Protein: CASRPGPRANYGYTF.